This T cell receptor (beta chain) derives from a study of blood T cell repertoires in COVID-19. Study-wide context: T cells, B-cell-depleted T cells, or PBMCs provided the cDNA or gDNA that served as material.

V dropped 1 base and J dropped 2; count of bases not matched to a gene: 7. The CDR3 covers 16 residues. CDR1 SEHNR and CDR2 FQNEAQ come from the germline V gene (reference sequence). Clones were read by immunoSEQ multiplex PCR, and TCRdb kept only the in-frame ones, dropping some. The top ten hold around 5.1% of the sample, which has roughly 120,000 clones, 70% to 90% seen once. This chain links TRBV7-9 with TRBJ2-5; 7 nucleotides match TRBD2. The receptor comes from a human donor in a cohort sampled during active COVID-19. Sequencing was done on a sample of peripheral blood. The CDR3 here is CASSLGRAGRQETQYF. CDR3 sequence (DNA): TGTGCCAGCAGCTTAGGGCGAGCGGGGCGACAAGAGACCCAGTACTTC.